This T cell receptor (beta chain) was retrieved from a study of T cell repertoires and HLA-DP antigens. Whole-study context: Pre-culture CD4+ samples used 1,200 ng DNA versus about 0.2 ug for CD137+CD4+ sorts. Study-level results: Naive and memory CD4+ cells were analysed together, not apart.

The CDR3 has 17 amino acids. Trimming cost V 0 bases and J 0 bases, with 12 bases left between them. CDR1 is LGHNA, CDR2 YNFKEQ, per germline. Details on this clone: As yet, its antigen is unknown.

Data came from immunoSEQ multiplex PCR; TCRdb stores just in-frame clones and leaves some out. Of 65,000 to 90,000 clones in the sample, about four fifths were seen once. The sequence was collected from a man aged 55 to 70 in good health and CMV-seronegative. The chain employs TRBV4-2 and TRBJ1-3, with D unresolved. Sequenced sample: CD4+ T cells from PBMCs. CDR3 amino acids: CASSQDLRQNSGNTIYF. The CDR3 nucleotides read TGTGCCAGCAGCCAAGATCTTCGTCAGAACTCTGGAAACACCATATATTTT.